The clone carrying this T cell receptor beta chain occurred a few times. The V end lost 4 bases, the J end lost 4 bases, and 12 bases lay between the germline ends. The CDR3 sequence is 13 residues long. The germline gives CDR1 SGHRS, CDR2 YFSETQ. Method: immunoSEQ multiplex PCR; TCRdb's copy keeps in-frame clones and lacks some. The data contain 55,000 to 75,000 clones, about nine tenths of them singletons. The data were obtained in a study of OX40 agonist ivuxolimab in advanced cancers. The clonotype comes from an adult with an advanced solid tumor such as melanoma, head and neck, liver or kidney cancer. The material was CD4+ or CD8+ T cells sorted from blood, obtained in a trial of the OX40 agonist ivuxolimab. The chain is built from TRBV5-1 and TRBJ2-7; D perhaps matches TRBD1 (6 bases). Written as DNA, the CDR3 is TGCGCCAGCAGCGTCAATACAGGGTACGAGCAGTACTTC. Its protein product is CASSVNTGYEQYF.